This T cell receptor (beta chain) came from a study of T cell repertoires in cytomegalovirus infection. Study-level results: Summed frequency of shared TCR beta families picked out CMV carriers who also had the relevant HLA.

TCRdb reprocessed the reads via MiXCR and lists one record per CDR3 protein. The repertoire holds about 920,000 distinct CDR3 sequences, with approximately 32% as singletons. Germline CDR1 MNHEY, CDR2 SVGAGI. Trimming pared 2 bases from V and 0 bases from J, leaving 8 bases between. The CDR3 is 15 amino acids. For this clonotype: The target antigen is unknown.

The sample in question was cultured CD8+ T cells from PBMCs, obtained from culture after CMV antigen stimulation. This clonotype originated in a human donor in good health (CMV status not recorded). Some clones in this sample may be carry-over from other donors' samples. The chain combines TRBV6-5 with TRBJ1-5; no firm D call. The CDR3 is CASSYAVGSNQPQHF. The CDR3 region has the DNA TGTGCCAGCAGTTACGCAGTCGGTAGCAATCAGCCCCAGCATTTT.